The 29 T cell receptor beta chains in this list originate from one sample, sequenced in a study of a mutant IDH1 vaccine in newly diagnosed glioma. Time point given: baseline, week 1 (first vaccination visit). Treatment defined: pre-vaccination baseline after standard-of-care therapy. The repertoire was sequenced with immunoSEQ multiplex PCR; TCRdb's copy has only in-frame clones and lacks some. The data hold 30,000 to 40,000 clones, with roughly three quarters observed a single time. Material: PBMCs, obtained from a glioma patient treated with radiotherapy, temozolomide or both. These receptors were obtained from a middle-aged man with glioma. Some clones in this sample may be carry-over from other donors' samples.

This clone was recorded a few times. The DNA of the CDR3 is TGTGCCAGCACCCCCGGGGGCTTCGATGACTACACCTTC. As protein: CASTPGGFDDYTF. The rearrangement links TRBV7-9 to TRBJ1-2, with D perhaps matching TRBD1 (6 bases). With 7 bases removed from V and 10 bases from J, the gap between germline ends came to 19 bases. CDR3 length: 13 residues. The V gene's germline CDR1 is SEHNR and CDR2 FQNEAQ (reference sequence).

The chain combines TRBV10-2 with TRBJ1-5, with D unclear. The V end was cut by 1 base, the J end by 7 bases, with 8 bases between. Germline values: CDR1 WSHSY, CDR2 SAAADI. The CDR3 runs 13 residues. The CDR3: CASSELSRQPQHF. In DNA form, the CDR3 reads TGCGCCAGCAGTGAGTTGTCCAGACAGCCCCAGCATTTT.

V and J are TRBV7-2 and TRBJ2-5; D is possibly TRBD1 (5 bases). Trimming removed 5 bases at V and 1 base at J, with 11 bases between. This CDR3 region has 14 residues. Germline V gives CDR1 SGHTA, CDR2 FQGNSA. The CDR3 sequence is CASSPQGAQETQYF. CDR3 DNA: TGTGCCAGCAGCCCCCAAGGGGCCCAAGAGACCCAGTACTTC.

This clone is deemed medium-sized. This chain connects TRBV4-1 to TRBJ1-1; 7 bases line up with TRBD1. The CDR3 is 14 residues long. Losses at the gene ends were 4 bases for V and 3 bases for J; bases not matched to a gene: 5. The germline gives CDR1 MGHRA, CDR2 YSYEKL. The CDR3 coding sequence is TGCGCCAGCAGCCGAGGGGGCTCGGACACTGAAGCTTTCTTT. It translates to CASSRGGSDTEAFF.

As regards this clone: At one boundary the junction diverges from the germline segment, which might be a read error. This rearrangement joins TRBV6-5 to TRBJ1-2; the D gene is possibly TRBD1 (6 bases). In germline, CDR1 is MNHEY, CDR2 SVGAGI. CDR3 length: 13 amino acids. The CDR3 is CASTYDRSGGYTF. The CDR3 DNA reads TGTGCCAGCACTTACGACAGGTCCGGGGGCTACACCTTC.

CDR3 protein: CASSQEVERGVGYQETQYF. The CDR3 nucleotides read TGTGCCAGCAGCCAAGAGGTGGAGCGGGGGGTCGGGTACCAAGAGACCCAGTACTTC. The V gene is TRBV4-2, the J gene TRBJ2-5, with TRBD2 matching 9 bases. This CDR3 comprises 19 residues. J gave up 0 bases and V 0 bases, and 11 bases lay outside the gene matches. CDR1 is LGHNA, CDR2 YNFKEQ, per germline.

The gene calls are TRBV6-1 and TRBJ2-3, with TRBD2 matching 9 bases. After removal of 7 bases from V and 6 bases from J, the junction contained 8 bases not matched to a gene. The CDR3 sequence is 14 residues long. In germline, CDR1 is MNHNS, CDR2 SASEGT. The CDR3 nucleotides are TGTGCCAGCATTCCAGCGGGGGGCTGGGATACGCAGTATTTT. Translating gives CASIPAGGWDTQYF.

The chain links TRBV11-1 to TRBJ1-1; a possible D gene is TRBD1 (5 bases). Germline V gene sequence: CDR1 SGHAT, CDR2 FQDESV (reference sequence). With 4 bases removed from V and 5 bases from J, the gap between germline ends came to 17 bases. The CDR3 spans 15 residues. The DNA of the CDR3 is TGTGCCAGCAGCTCAGATCGCAGGGCAGGGACTGAAGCTTTCTTT. This translates into CASSSDRRAGTEAFF.

The CDR3: CASSPGTGGTDTQYF. The DNA of the CDR3 is TGCGCCAGCAGCCCCGGGACAGGGGGCACAGATACGCAGTATTTT. The V call is TRBV5-1, the J call TRBJ2-3; 10 bases map to TRBD1. This CDR3 region has 15 residues. Trimming cost V 4 bases and J 1 base; bases outside gene matches: 3. Germline values: CDR1 SGHRS, CDR2 YFSETQ.

The chain uses TRBV10-3 and TRBJ2-1, with 8 bases fitting TRBD2. This CDR3 has 16 amino acids. Germline V gene sequence: CDR1 ENHRY, CDR2 SYGVKD. With V trimmed by 0 bases and J by 2 bases, 3 bases remained unmatched. CDR3 nucleotides: TGTGCCATCAGTGAGTCGGGGCGGGGGGCCTACAATGAGCAGTTCTTC. Translated, it gives CAISESGRGAYNEQFF.

This rearrangement joins TRBV15 to TRBJ2-5; TRBD1 matches at 8 bases. Trimming cost V 9 bases and J 3 bases; bases outside gene matches: 3. The CDR3 runs to 12 residues. Germline CDR1 and CDR2: LNHNV and YYDKDF (reference sequence). The DNA for the CDR3 is TGTGCCACATCGACAGGGGAAGAGACCCAGTACTTC. Amino acids: CATSTGEETQYF.

The chain has TRBV5-8 and TRBJ1-4; no clear D. The V and J ends lost 2 bases and 4 bases respectively, with 6 bases between them. There are 13 residues in the CDR3. Germline CDR1 SGHTS, CDR2 YDEGEE. The CDR3 spells CASSLRRNEKLFF. The CDR3 nucleotides are TGTGCCAGCAGCTTACGGCGTAATGAAAAACTGTTTTTT.

This chain joins TRBV28 and TRBJ1-1; possible D gene TRBD1, 5 bases. CDR3 length equals 13 residues. V was shortened by 7 bases and J by 1 base, with 10 bases between the two germline ends. Germline assignment: CDR1 MDHEN and CDR2 SYDVKM. The CDR3 nucleotides are TGTGCCAGCAAGGGGTTACGGAACACTGAAGCTTTCTTT. This codes for CASKGLRNTEAFF. Looking up the rest from reference TRBV28 and TRBJ1-1 gives the full variable domain: DVKVTQSSRYLVKRTGEKVFLECVQDMDHENMFWYRQDPGLGLRLIYFSYDVKMKEKGDIPEGYSVSREKKERFSLILESASTNQTSMYLCASKGLRNTEAFFGQGTRLTVV.

The gene calls are TRBV6-5 and TRBJ2-2; D gene uncertain. CDR1 is MNHEY and CDR2 is SVGAGI in the germline V gene. CDR3 size: 15 residues. With 2 bases removed from V and 0 bases from J, the gap between germline ends came to 7 bases. CDR3: CASSYNTANTGELFF. The CDR3 DNA reads TGTGCCAGCAGTTACAACACCGCGAACACCGGGGAGCTGTTTTTT.

The sample holds one count of this clone. The J gene is TRBJ1-1, the V gene TRBV27, with TRBD1 as a possible D gene (6 bases). CDR1 and CDR2 (germline): MNHEY, SMNVEV (reference sequence). This CDR3 is built from 18 residues. V was trimmed by 5 bases and J by 4 bases, leaving 26 bases between them. The CDR3, as DNA: TGTGCCAGCAGTCCACCGGGACAAAGTCACATAGTGGGCACTGAAGCTTTCTTT. The encoded protein is CASSPPGQSHIVGTEAFF.

J is TRBJ2-1 and V is TRBV5-1; 8 nucleotides line up with TRBD2. V gave up 4 bases and J gave up 4 bases; unmatched junction bases: 13. The CDR3 covers 17 residues. The germline gives CDR1 SGHRS, CDR2 YFSETQ. The CDR3 reads CASSMAGGSPKYNEQFF. In DNA, the CDR3 is TGCGCCAGCAGCATGGCGGGGGGTTCGCCGAAGTACAATGAGCAGTTCTTC.

V gene TRBV29-1 combines with J gene TRBJ1-1; possible D gene TRBD1, 5 bases. The germline V gene encodes CDR1 SQVTM and CDR2 ANQGSEA. V shed 3 bases and J shed 5 bases, with 19 bases lying between them. The CDR3 runs 15 residues. The CDR3 here is CSVDDRIGATTEAFF. CDR3 sequence (DNA): TGCAGCGTTGACGATCGCATTGGGGCGACTACTGAAGCTTTCTTT.

In the case of this clone: Within the sample, other DNA sequences also encode this same CDR3. The CDR3 DNA sequence: TGTGCCAGTAGTATGGTCGGGTACAATCAGCCCCAGCATTTT. This encodes CASSMVGYNQPQHF. The chain is built from TRBV19 and TRBJ1-5; no reliable D call. V gave up 3 bases and J gave up 3 bases, with 9 bases separating them. Germline-derived CDR1 and CDR2 are LNHDA and SQIVND (reference sequence). This CDR3 has 14 amino acids.

The gene calls are TRBV10-3 and TRBJ1-3; D possibly corresponds to TRBD1 (6 bases). This CDR3 comprises 13 residues. Trimming cost V 8 bases and J 3 bases, with 11 bases left between them. Germline lookup yields CDR1 ENHRY and CDR2 SYGVKD. In DNA, the CDR3 is TGTGCCATCCGGGGGGGCGGTGGAAACACCATATATTTT. Translated: CAIRGGGGNTIYF.

The chain employs TRBV23-1 and TRBJ1-3, with D unclear. TRBV23-1 falls under the ORF class, with uncertain function. Between the trimmed V and J ends, which lost 6 bases and 6 bases, there was a span of 9 bases. The length of the CDR3 is 12 residues. CDR3 loop: CASRTDLNTIYF. The CDR3 nucleotides are TGCGCCAGCAGAACAGATCTAAACACCATATATTTT.

The chain has TRBV5-1 and TRBJ1-3; D is uncertain. The CDR3 consists of 14 residues. Germline CDR1 SGHRS, CDR2 YFSETQ. The ends were cut back, 0 bases at V and 1 base at J, with 5 bases in the middle. The CDR3 DNA sequence: TGCGCCAGCAGCTTGGGAGTTTCTGGAAACACCATATATTTT. Protein sequence: CASSLGVSGNTIYF.

The chain has TRBV6-5 and TRBJ1-1, with D perhaps TRBD1 (6 bases). Germline V gives CDR1 MNHEY, CDR2 SVGAGI. The V end was cut by 1 base, the J end by 8 bases, with 17 bases between. This CDR3 has 15 residues. CDR3 amino acids: CASSYFRDIQEEAFF. CDR3 DNA: TGTGCCAGCAGTTACTTCCGGGACATTCAAGAAGAAGCTTTCTTT.

The chain combines TRBV5-4 with TRBJ2-3; no definite D call. Trimming removed 1 base at V and 5 bases at J, with 2 bases between. The CDR3 runs 11 residues. CDR1 is SGHNT and CDR2 is YYREEE in the germline V gene (reference sequence). The CDR3 loop reads CASSLKDTQYF. CDR3 DNA: TGTGCCAGCAGCTTGAAAGATACGCAGTATTTT.

This rearrangement joins TRBV6-5 to TRBJ2-1; D might be TRBD2 (5 bases). This CDR3 spans 12 amino acids. CDR1 is MNHEY, CDR2 SVGAGI, per germline. Trimming pared 6 bases from V and 10 bases from J, leaving 13 bases between. The CDR3 nucleotides are TGTGCCAGCAGGGGGTTCTCGGGGGAGCAGTTCTTC. It translates to CASRGFSGEQFF.

The CDR3 reads CASSLGGGGRINYGYTF. The CDR3 nucleotides are TGTGCCAGCAGCTTAGGAGGCGGGGGGCGAATTAACTATGGCTACACCTTC. The chain links TRBV7-9 to TRBJ1-2; a possible D gene is TRBD1 (6 bases). Germline loops: CDR1 SEHNR, CDR2 FQNEAQ (reference sequence). V lost 1 base, J lost 1 base, and 16 bases lay in between. The CDR3 has 17 amino acids.

V and J are TRBV2 and TRBJ1-2, with no clear D. V was cut by 3 bases and J by 4 bases, with 12 bases left in between. Germline CDR1 and CDR2: SNHLY and FYNNEI. This CDR3 region has 14 residues. CDR3 sequence: CASSEAERGYGYTF. CDR3 DNA: TGTGCCAGCAGTGAGGCAGAAAGAGGCTATGGCTACACCTTC.

J is TRBJ2-1 and V is TRBV4-2; 7 bases are shared with TRBD2. Unmatched junction bases numbered 6, after V lost 0 bases and J lost 4 bases. CDR1 is LGHNA, CDR2 YNFKEQ, per germline. The CDR3 sequence is 16 residues long. The CDR3 DNA reads TGTGCCAGCAGCCAAGACGGACGGGGAGGGTACAATGAGCAGTTCTTC. It translates to CASSQDGRGGYNEQFF.

This clone was picked up a small number of times. The chain carries TRBV19 and TRBJ1-1, with 10 bases identical to TRBD1. This CDR3 is built from 15 residues. Per germline, CDR1 LNHDA and CDR2 SQIVND (reference sequence). V lost 7 bases, J lost 1 base, and 6 bases stayed unmatched. The CDR3, as DNA: TGTGCCAGTACGAGGGACAGGGGAAGGAACACTGAAGCTTTCTTT. Protein product: CASTRDRGRNTEAFF. Supplemented by reference TRBV19 and TRBJ1-1, the full variable domain reads DGGITQSPKYLFRKEGQNVTLSCEQNLNHDAMYWYRQDPGQGLRLIYYSQIVNDFQKGDIAEGYSVSREKKESFPLTVTSAQKNPTAFYLCASTRDRGRNTEAFFGQGTRLTVV.

The V gene is TRBV7-2, the J gene TRBJ2-2, with 8 bases matching TRBD1. CDR3 length: 15 residues. Germline V lookup: CDR1 SGHTA, CDR2 FQGNSA. The V segment lost 5 bases and the J segment 7 bases; nucleotides outside the gene matches: 9. The CDR3 DNA follows: TGTGCCAGCAGCCACGGACAGGGAGGTGTCGGGGAGCTGTTTTTT. Its protein is CASSHGQGGVGELFF.